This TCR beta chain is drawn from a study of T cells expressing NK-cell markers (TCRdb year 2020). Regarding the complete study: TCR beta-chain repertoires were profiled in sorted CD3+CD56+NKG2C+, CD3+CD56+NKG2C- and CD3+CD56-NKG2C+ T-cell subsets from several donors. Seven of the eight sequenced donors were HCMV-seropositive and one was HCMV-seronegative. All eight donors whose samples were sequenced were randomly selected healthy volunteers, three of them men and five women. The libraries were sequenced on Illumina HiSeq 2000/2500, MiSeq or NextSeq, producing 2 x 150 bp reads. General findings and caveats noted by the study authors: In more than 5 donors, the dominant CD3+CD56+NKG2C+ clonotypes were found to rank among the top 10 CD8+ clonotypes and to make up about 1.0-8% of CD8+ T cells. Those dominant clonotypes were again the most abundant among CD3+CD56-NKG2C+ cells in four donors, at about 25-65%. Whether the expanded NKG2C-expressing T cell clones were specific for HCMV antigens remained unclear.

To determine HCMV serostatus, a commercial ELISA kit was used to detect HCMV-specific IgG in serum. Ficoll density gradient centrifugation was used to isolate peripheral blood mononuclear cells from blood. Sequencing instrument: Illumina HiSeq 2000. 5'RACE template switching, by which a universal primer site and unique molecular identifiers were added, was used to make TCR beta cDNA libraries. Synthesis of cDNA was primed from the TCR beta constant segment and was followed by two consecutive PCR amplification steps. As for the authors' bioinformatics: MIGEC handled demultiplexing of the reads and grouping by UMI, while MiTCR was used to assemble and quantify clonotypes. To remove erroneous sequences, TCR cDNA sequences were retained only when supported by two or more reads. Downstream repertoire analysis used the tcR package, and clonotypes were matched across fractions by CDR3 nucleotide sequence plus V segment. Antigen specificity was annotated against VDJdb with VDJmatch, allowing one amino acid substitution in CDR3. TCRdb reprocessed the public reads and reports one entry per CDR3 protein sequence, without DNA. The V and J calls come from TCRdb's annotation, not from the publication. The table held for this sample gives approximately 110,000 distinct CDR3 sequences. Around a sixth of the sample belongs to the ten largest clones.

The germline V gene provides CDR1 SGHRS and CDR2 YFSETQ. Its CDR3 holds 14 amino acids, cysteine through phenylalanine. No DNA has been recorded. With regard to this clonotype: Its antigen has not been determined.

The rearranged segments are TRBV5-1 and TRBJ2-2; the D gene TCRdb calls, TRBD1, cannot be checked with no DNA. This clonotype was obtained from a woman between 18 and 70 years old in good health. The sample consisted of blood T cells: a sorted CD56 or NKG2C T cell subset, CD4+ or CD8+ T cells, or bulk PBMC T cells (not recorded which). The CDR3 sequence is CASETDLNTGELFF. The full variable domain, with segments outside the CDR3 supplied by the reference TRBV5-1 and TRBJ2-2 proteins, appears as KAGVTQTPRYLIKTRGQQVTLSCSPISGHRSVSWYQQTPGQGLQFLFEYFSETQRNKGNFPGRFSGRQFSNSRSEMNVSTLELGDSALYLCASETDLNTGELFFGEGSRLTVL.